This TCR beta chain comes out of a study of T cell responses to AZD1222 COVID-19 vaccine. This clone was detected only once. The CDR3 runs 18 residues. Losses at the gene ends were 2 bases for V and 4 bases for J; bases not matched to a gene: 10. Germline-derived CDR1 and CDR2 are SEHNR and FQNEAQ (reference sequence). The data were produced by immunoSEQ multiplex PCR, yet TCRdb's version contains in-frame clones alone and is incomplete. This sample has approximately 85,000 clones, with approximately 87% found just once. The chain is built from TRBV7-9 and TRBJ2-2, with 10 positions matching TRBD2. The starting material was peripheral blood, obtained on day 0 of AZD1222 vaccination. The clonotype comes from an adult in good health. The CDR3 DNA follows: TGTGCCAGCAGCTTATGGCCTAGCGGGAGAATAAGCACCGGGGAGCTGTTTTTT. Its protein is CASSLWPSGRISTGELFF.